These 19 T cell receptor beta chains originate from one sample sequenced in a study of blood T cell repertoires in COVID-19. Measured with immunoSEQ multiplex PCR; TCRdb has only the in-frame clones, and not every one. The repertoire has about 220,000 clones, 80% of them found once; the top ten carry around 7.7%. The sequenced sample was peripheral blood. Receptors originate from a woman between 65 and 79 years old with acute or convalescent COVID-19.

CDR3 sequence (DNA): TGTGCCAGCTCACTTATGCCCACAGGGCCTAATTCTAACTATGGCTACACCTTC. Its protein product is CASSLMPTGPNSNYGYTF. The gene calls are TRBV18 and TRBJ1-2, with D tentatively TRBD1 (6 bases). With 4 bases removed from V and 0 bases from J, the gap between germline ends came to 21 bases. Germline V gene lookup returns CDR1 KGHSH and CDR2 LQKENI. The CDR3 length is 18 residues.

The CDR3 nucleotides are TGTGCCAGCTCACCATACTCCTCCCCAGATACGCAGTATTTT. Translating it yields CASSPYSSPDTQYF. The chain is built from TRBV18 and TRBJ2-3; the D is unclear. The CDR3 has 14 residues. Germline-derived CDR1 and CDR2 are KGHSH and LQKENI. The germline V and J ends were trimmed by 2 bases and 4 bases, with 10 bases remaining between them.

This chain connects TRBV5-1 to TRBJ2-1, with 10 bases that match TRBD1. The CDR3 is 15 residues long. The germline CDR1 and CDR2 sequences are SGHRS and YFSETQ. Trimming cost V 3 bases and J 9 bases; bases outside gene matches: 9. This CDR3 reads CASSSTGQGDGEQFF. CDR3 in DNA: TGCGCCAGCAGCTCTACCGGACAGGGGGATGGTGAGCAGTTCTTC.

The rearrangement links TRBV5-6 to TRBJ1-5, with 9 bases identical to TRBD1. From germline, CDR1 is SGHDT and CDR2 YYEEEE. The CDR3 length is 15 residues. Losses at the gene ends were 2 bases for V and 2 bases for J; bases not matched to a gene: 2. CDR3 amino acids: CASSFRDRGNQPQHF. CDR3 DNA: TGTGCCAGCAGCTTTCGGGACAGGGGCAATCAGCCCCAGCATTTT.

The chain has TRBV7-9 and TRBJ2-3; 10 nucleotides align to TRBD1. Germline V gene lookup returns CDR1 SEHNR and CDR2 FQNEAQ (reference sequence). V dropped 4 bases and J dropped 3; count of bases not matched to a gene: 7. The CDR3 contains 16 residues. The CDR3 DNA is TGTGCCAGCAGCTCGAGACAGGGGGCGCTAACAGATACGCAGTATTTT. Translation gives CASSSRQGALTDTQYF.

The J gene is TRBJ2-7, the V gene TRBV11-2; 10 bases match TRBD1. Germline V gene sequence: CDR1 SGHAT, CDR2 FQNNGV. J was trimmed by 2 bases and V by 6 bases; bases with no gene match: 10. There are 16 residues in the CDR3. CDR3 region: CASSKNSGTGAYEQYF. The DNA for the CDR3 is TGTGCCAGCAGTAAAAACTCGGGGACAGGGGCCTACGAGCAGTACTTC.

The chain carries TRBV19 and TRBJ2-3; 11 nucleotides line up with TRBD2. The V and J ends lost 6 bases and 4 bases, in that order; junction bases with no gene match: 12. The germline V gene has CDR1 LNHDA and CDR2 SQIVND (reference sequence). The CDR3 sequence is 17 residues long. CDR3 amino acids: CASRRASGGTVADTQYF. Here the CDR3 DNA reads TGTGCCAGTAGAAGGGCTAGCGGGGGGACCGTAGCAGATACGCAGTATTTT.

This clone was counted only a few times. The J gene is TRBJ2-7, the V gene TRBV10-3; D might be TRBD2 (5 bases). The V end was cut by 0 bases, the J end by 5 bases, with 20 bases between. This CDR3 has 17 amino acids. CDR1 and CDR2 from the germline V gene are ENHRY and SYGVKD. This CDR3 is CAISESIFPAAGHEQYF. The DNA of the CDR3 is TGTGCCATCAGTGAGTCGATCTTTCCGGCGGCGGGCCACGAGCAGTACTTC.

This clone appeared a few times. The J gene is TRBJ2-1, the V gene TRBV5-1; TRBD1 aligns across 7 bases. The CDR3 extends over 16 amino acids. Germline CDR1 SGHRS, CDR2 YFSETQ. The junction had 9 bases not matched to a gene; V was cut back by 2 bases and J by 4 bases. CDR3 in DNA: TGCGCCAGCAGCTTATCTTCATACAGGGGTTACAATGAGCAGTTCTTC. Translated: CASSLSSYRGYNEQFF.

The chain employs TRBV10-3 and TRBJ2-6, with TRBD1 matching 7 bases. CDR1 ENHRY and CDR2 SYGVKD come from the germline V gene. The CDR3 spans 15 residues. J gave up 0 bases and V 6 bases, and 2 bases lay outside the gene matches. The CDR3 nucleotides are TGTGCCATCAGAGGACAGGACTCTGGGGCCAACGTCCTGACTTTC. The encoded protein is CAIRGQDSGANVLTF.

The V call is TRBV12-3 or TRBV12-4, the J call TRBJ1-5; D remains unclear. CDR3 length: 13 residues. Trimming removed 3 bases at V and 6 bases at J, with 9 bases between. The CDR3 loop reads CASSFTGVQPQHF. The CDR3 DNA reads as TGTGCCAGCAGTTTTACCGGGGTTCAGCCCCAGCATTTT.

CDR3 protein: CASSDPTGENTEAFF. In nucleotides, the CDR3 is TGTGCCAGCAGCGACCCGACAGGGGAGAACACTGAAGCTTTCTTT. The J gene is TRBJ1-1, the V gene TRBV7-8, with 8 nucleotides matching TRBD1. Germline trimming cut 5 bases from V and 1 base from J; bases unmatched to any gene: 6. The CDR3 is made up of 15 amino acids. Germline lookup yields CDR1 SGHVS and CDR2 FQNEAQ.

The chain is built from TRBV5-4 and TRBJ2-7, with a weak D call TRBD2 (6 bases). Germline loops: CDR1 SGHNT, CDR2 YYREEE (reference sequence). The CDR3 is 19 residues long. Trimming stripped 4 bases from V and 2 bases from J, with 28 bases between. The CDR3 loop is CASSRYVGTPKALAYEQYF. The CDR3 DNA reads as TGTGCCAGCAGCCGGTATGTCGGGACTCCTAAGGCTTTGGCCTACGAGCAGTACTTC.

The chain uses TRBV19 and TRBJ1-5; 7 bases match TRBD1. The CDR3 covers 14 residues. Germline V gene data show CDR1 as LNHDA and CDR2 as SQIVND (reference sequence). Germline trimming cut 3 bases from V and 12 bases from J; bases unmatched to any gene: 11. CDR3 DNA: TGTGCCAGTAGTATGAGACGCAGGGACAGCCGCCAGCATTTT. Protein sequence: CASSMRRRDSRQHF. Filled out from reference TRBV19 and TRBJ1-5, the complete variable domain reads DGGITQSPKYLFRKEGQNVTLSCEQNLNHDAMYWYRQDPGQGLRLIYYSQIVNDFQKGDIAEGYSVSREKKESFPLTVTSAQKNPTAFYLCASSMRRRDSRQHFGDGTRLSIL.

The CDR3 region is CASSFSQGVEETQYF. Written as DNA, the CDR3 is TGTGCCAGCAGCTTCTCACAGGGGGTGGAAGAGACCCAGTACTTC. The genes are TRBV5-5 and TRBJ2-5; 8 bases are a match to TRBD1. Per germline, CDR1 SGHKS and CDR2 YYEKEE (reference sequence). CDR3 length equals 15 residues. The V and J ends lost 2 bases and 3 bases, in that order; junction bases with no gene match: 6. Full variable domain (missing parts from reference TRBV5-5 and TRBJ2-5): DAGVTQSPTHLIKTRGQQVTLRCSPISGHKSVSWYQQVLGQGPQFIFQYYEKEERGRGNFPDRFSARQFPNYSSELNVNALLLGDSALYLCASSFSQGVEETQYFGPGTRLLVL.

This chain connects TRBV6-5 to TRBJ2-5; D gene ambiguous. Germline-derived CDR1 and CDR2 are MNHEY and SVGAGI. The CDR3 contains 13 residues. Trimming took 8 bases from V and 0 from J, leaving 10 bases between them. CDR3 sequence: CASRPLYQETQYF. CDR3 bases: TGTGCCAGCCGTCCCTTGTACCAAGAGACCCAGTACTTC.

This chain connects TRBV10-3 to TRBJ2-3; 8 bases are a match to TRBD2. Germline CDR1 reads ENHRY; CDR2 reads SYGVKD. V lost 5 bases to trimming and J lost 3 bases; unmatched junction nucleotides: 7. CDR3 length equals 15 residues. CDR3 in DNA: TGTGCCATCAGTAGCAGTAAGCGGGGGACAGATACGCAGTATTTT. It yields the protein CAISSSKRGTDTQYF.

This clone was recorded once. The V and J genes are TRBV3-1 (or the pseudogene TRBV3-2) and TRBJ2-5; possible D gene TRBD2, 6 bases. V lost 0 bases, J lost 3 bases, and 8 bases lay in between. CDR3 length: 14 amino acids. CDR1 is LGHDT, CDR2 YNNKEL, per germline (reference sequence). The CDR3 DNA is TGTGCCAGCAGCCAAGAGGGGGGAGAAGAGACCCAGTACTTC. It specifies CASSQEGGEETQYF.

The chain employs TRBV7-2 and TRBJ2-5, with 8 bases that match TRBD2. This CDR3 contains 13 residues. Losses at the gene ends were 3 bases for V and 10 bases for J; bases not matched to a gene: 7. The germline V gene encodes CDR1 SGHTA and CDR2 FQGNSA. In DNA form, the CDR3 reads TGTGCCAGCAGCTTCCGGGGGGGCCGTGGCCAGTACTTC. It translates to CASSFRGGRGQYF.